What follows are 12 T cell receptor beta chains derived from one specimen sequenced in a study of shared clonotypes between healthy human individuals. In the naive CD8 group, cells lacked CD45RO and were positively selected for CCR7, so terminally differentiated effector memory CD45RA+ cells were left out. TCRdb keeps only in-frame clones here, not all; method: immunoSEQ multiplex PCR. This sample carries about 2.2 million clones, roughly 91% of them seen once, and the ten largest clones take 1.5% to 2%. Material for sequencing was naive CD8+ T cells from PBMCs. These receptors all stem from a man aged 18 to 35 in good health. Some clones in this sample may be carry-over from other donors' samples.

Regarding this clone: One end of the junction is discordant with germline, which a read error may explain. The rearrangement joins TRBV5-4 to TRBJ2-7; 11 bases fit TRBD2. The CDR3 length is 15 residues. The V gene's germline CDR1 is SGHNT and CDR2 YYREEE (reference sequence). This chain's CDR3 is CASSLGGTSGYEQYF. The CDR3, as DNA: TGCGCCAGCAGCTTGGGGGGGACTAGCGGCTACGAGCAGTACTTC.

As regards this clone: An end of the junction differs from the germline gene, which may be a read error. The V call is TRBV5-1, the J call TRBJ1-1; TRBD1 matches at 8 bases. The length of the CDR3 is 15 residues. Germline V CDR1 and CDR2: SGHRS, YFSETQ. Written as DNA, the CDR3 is TGCGCCAGCCGCTTTTATCAGGGGGCGAACACTGAAGCTTTCTTT. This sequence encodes CASRFYQGANTEAFF. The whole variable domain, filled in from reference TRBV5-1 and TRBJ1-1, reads KAGVTQTPRYLIKTRGQQVTLSCSPISGHRSVSWYQQTPGQGLQFLFEYFSETQRNKGNFPGRFSGRQFSNSRSEMNVSTLELGDSALYLCASRFYQGANTEAFFGQGTRLTVV.

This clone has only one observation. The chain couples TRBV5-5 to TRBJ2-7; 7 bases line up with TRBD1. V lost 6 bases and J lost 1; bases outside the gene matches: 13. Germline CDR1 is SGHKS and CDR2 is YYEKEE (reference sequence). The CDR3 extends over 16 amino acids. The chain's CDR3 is CASTGGGRELSYEQYF. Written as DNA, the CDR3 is TGTGCCAGCACAGGGGGTGGAAGAGAACTATCCTACGAGCAGTACTTC.

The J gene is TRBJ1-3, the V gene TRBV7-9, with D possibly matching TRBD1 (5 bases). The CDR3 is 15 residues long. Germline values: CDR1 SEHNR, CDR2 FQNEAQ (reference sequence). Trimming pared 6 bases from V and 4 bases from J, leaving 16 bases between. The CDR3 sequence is CASSIFWGTGNTIYF. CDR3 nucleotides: TGTGCCAGCAGTATTTTTTGGGGGACCGGAAACACCATATATTTT.

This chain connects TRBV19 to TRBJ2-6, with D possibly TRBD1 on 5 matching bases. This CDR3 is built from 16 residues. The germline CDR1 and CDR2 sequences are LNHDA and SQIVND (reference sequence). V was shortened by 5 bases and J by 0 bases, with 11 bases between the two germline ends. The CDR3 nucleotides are TGTGCCAGTAGTCCACCAAGGGGCTCTGGGGCCAACGTCCTGACTTTC. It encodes CASSPPRGSGANVLTF.

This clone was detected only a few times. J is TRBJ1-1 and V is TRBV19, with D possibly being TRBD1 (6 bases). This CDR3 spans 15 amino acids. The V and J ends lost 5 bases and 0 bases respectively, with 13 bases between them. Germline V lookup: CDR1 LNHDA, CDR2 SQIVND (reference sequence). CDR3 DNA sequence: TGTGCCAGTAGTCACTGGACAGAAATGAACACTGAAGCTTTCTTT. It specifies CASSHWTEMNTEAFF.

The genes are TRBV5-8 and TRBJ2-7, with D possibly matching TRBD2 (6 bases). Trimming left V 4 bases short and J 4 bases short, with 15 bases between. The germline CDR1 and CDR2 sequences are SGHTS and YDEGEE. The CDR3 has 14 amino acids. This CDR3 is CASSHSGPQYEQYF. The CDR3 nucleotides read TGTGCCAGCAGCCATAGCGGCCCCCAATACGAGCAGTACTTC.

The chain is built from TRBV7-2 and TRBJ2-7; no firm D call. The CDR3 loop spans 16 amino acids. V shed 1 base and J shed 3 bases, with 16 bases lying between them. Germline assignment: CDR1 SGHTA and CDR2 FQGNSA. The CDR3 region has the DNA TGTGCCAGCAGCTTAGGCGACGGCAGATTAAACTACGAGCAGTACTTC. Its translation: CASSLGDGRLNYEQYF.

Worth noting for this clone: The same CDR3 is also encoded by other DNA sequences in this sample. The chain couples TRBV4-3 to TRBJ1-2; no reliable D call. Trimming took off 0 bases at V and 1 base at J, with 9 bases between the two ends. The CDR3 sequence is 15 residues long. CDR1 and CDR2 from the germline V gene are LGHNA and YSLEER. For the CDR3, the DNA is TGCGCCAGCAGCCAAGATTATCGGGGTAACTATGGCTACACCTTC. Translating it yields CASSQDYRGNYGYTF.

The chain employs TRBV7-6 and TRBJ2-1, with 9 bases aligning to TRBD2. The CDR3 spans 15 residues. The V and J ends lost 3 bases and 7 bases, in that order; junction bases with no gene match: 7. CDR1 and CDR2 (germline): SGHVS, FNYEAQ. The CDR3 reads CASSLTSGWVNEQFF. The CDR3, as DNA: TGTGCCAGCAGCTTGACTAGCGGCTGGGTAAATGAGCAGTTCTTC.

CDR3 DNA sequence: TGTGCCAGTACCCCAACCGGGGTGGGAGAGACCCAGTACTTC. Protein: CASTPTGVGETQYF. The V gene is TRBV27, the J gene TRBJ2-5; D might be TRBD2 (5 bases). The V gene lost 9 bases and the J gene lost 4 bases, with 18 bases spanning the gap. The germline gives CDR1 MNHEY, CDR2 SMNVEV (reference sequence). This CDR3 has 14 amino acids.

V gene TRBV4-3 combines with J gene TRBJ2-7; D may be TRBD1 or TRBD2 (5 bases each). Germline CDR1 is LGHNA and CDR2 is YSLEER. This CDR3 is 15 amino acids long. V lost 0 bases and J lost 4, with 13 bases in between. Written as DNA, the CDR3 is TGCGCCAGCAGCCAAGAGTGGGGGTCGGGTTACGAGCAGTACTTC. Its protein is CASSQEWGSGYEQYF.